This TCR beta chain was profiled in a study of T cell responses to AZD1222 COVID-19 vaccine. Study-wide findings and caveats: In a largely white British group with more females than males, clonal diversity was possibly underestimated.

With regard to this clone: Antigen: not known.

Libraries were prepared by immunoSEQ multiplex PCR; TCRdb keeps only in-frame clonotypes and omits some of them. The sample carries under 95,000 clones, approximately 87% recorded once. The source is an adult who received the AZD1222 COVID-19 vaccine. This specimen was peripheral blood, taken 28 days after the second AZD1222 dose.

CDR3 residues: CASLRGERTEAFF. CDR3 sequence (DNA): TGTGCCAGCCTCAGGGGTGAAAGAACTGAAGCTTTCTTT. The rearrangement links TRBV19 to TRBJ1-1; possibly TRBD1 for D (6 bases). V was trimmed by 9 bases and J by 5 bases, leaving 16 bases between them. The CDR3 is 13 amino acids. CDR1 is LNHDA, CDR2 SQIVND, per germline (reference sequence). The complete variable domain, with remaining parts taken from reference TRBV19 and TRBJ1-1, reads DGGITQSPKYLFRKEGQNVTLSCEQNLNHDAMYWYRQDPGQGLRLIYYSQIVNDFQKGDIAEGYSVSREKKESFPLTVTSAQKNPTAFYLCASLRGERTEAFFGQGTRLTVV.